Each of the 19 T cell receptor beta chains below was sequenced from the same sample in a study of beta chain features in type 1 diabetes. Reverse transcription of all isolated RNA meant that expressed TCRB transcripts were sequenced. TCRdb's table, derived via immunoSEQ multiplex PCR, lists solely in-frame clones and lacks some. The data contain some 410,000 clones, over 10% of them singletons. The sample consisted of naive CD4+ T cells from blood. These TCRs come from a woman aged 18 to 35 in good health.

This clone was seen a handful of times. This sequence joins TRBV12-5 and TRBJ2-2, with D hard to call. Germline CDR1 reads LGHNT; CDR2 reads FRNRAP. There are 16 residues in the CDR3. V lost 3 bases to trimming and J lost 4 bases, with 15 bases between them. CDR3 protein: CASGLRRASFTGELFF. The CDR3 DNA sequence: TGTGCTAGTGGTTTACGCCGAGCGTCGTTCACCGGGGAGCTGTTTTTT.

The V call is TRBV6-5, the J call TRBJ2-3; TRBD1 or TRBD2 may be the D gene (5 bases each). CDR1 and CDR2 from the germline V gene are MNHEY and SVGAGI. The V gene lost 6 bases and the J gene lost 4 bases, with 14 bases spanning the gap. The CDR3 has 14 amino acids. The CDR3 protein is CASRVDRGADTQYF. For the CDR3, the DNA is TGTGCCAGCAGGGTTGATAGGGGAGCAGATACGCAGTATTTT.

This chain uses TRBV15 with TRBJ1-6, with TRBD1 as a possible D gene (5 bases). Trimming removed 1 base from V and 10 bases from J, with 14 bases in between. The germline gives CDR1 LNHNV, CDR2 YYDKDF (reference sequence). The CDR3 totals 15 residues. The CDR3 DNA reads TGTGCCACCAGCAGAGGACTGGGGGGGAGGTCACCCCTCCACTTT. Translating it yields CATSRGLGGRSPLHF.

This clone was counted only a few times. The rearrangement links TRBV30 to TRBJ2-7; 9 bases agree with TRBD2. CDR3 length: 17 residues. Germline V lookup: CDR1 GTSNPN, CDR2 SVGIG (reference sequence). With V trimmed by 3 bases and J by 0 bases, 12 bases remained unmatched. The CDR3 DNA sequence: TGTGCCTGGAGGCCGGGACTAGCTGTCTTTCTCTCCTACGAGCAGTACTTC. Translation gives CAWRPGLAVFLSYEQYF.

This clone was counted between two and nine times. The V call is TRBV7-8, the J call TRBJ2-3, with 8 bases identical to TRBD2. This CDR3 comprises 18 residues. After removal of 0 bases from V and 2 bases from J, the junction contained 10 bases not matched to a gene. Per the germline V gene, CDR1 is SGHVS and CDR2 is FQNEAQ. The CDR3 DNA reads as TGTGCCAGCAGCTTAGCGCTGGTCAGCGGGAGCCCCACAGATACGCAGTATTTT. Its translation: CASSLALVSGSPTDTQYF.

The genes are TRBV19 and TRBJ2-4; tentative D call: TRBD1 (5 bases). There are 15 residues in the CDR3. CDR1 and CDR2 (germline): LNHDA, SQIVND (reference sequence). With 6 bases removed from V and 1 base from J, the gap between germline ends came to 13 bases. The CDR3 DNA is TGTGCCAGTAGGGCGCAGGGCATGGCCAAAAACATTCAGTACTTC. Protein product: CASRAQGMAKNIQYF.

This sequence joins TRBV6-5 and TRBJ2-5, with 7 bases identical to TRBD2. Germline V CDR1 and CDR2: MNHEY, SVGAGI. The CDR3 has 14 residues. The trim removed 0 bases at V and 3 bases at J, leaving 1 base unmatched. For the CDR3, the DNA is TGTGCCAGCAGTTACTCGGCGGGAGAAGAGACCCAGTACTTC. Translating gives CASSYSAGEETQYF.

CDR3 DNA sequence: TGTGCCAGCAGCTTAGACAGGGAACAGACCCAGTACTTC. Its protein is CASSLDREQTQYF. This chain links TRBV7-3 with TRBJ2-5; 7 bases map to TRBD1. The CDR3 loop spans 13 amino acids. Germline CDR1 SGHTA, CDR2 FQGTGA. V lost 2 bases, J lost 6 bases, and 3 bases stayed unmatched.

CDR3 in amino acids: CASRSGFGTDTQYF. The CDR3 DNA reads as TGCGCCAGCAGGTCAGGGTTCGGCACAGATACGCAGTATTTT. This sequence joins TRBV5-1 and TRBJ2-3, with D possibly matching TRBD1 (5 bases). CDR1 SGHRS and CDR2 YFSETQ come from the germline V gene. The length of the CDR3 is 14 residues. Trimming shortened V by 5 bases and J by 1 base, and 11 bases separated the two germline ends. Complete variable domain (other parts from reference TRBV5-1 and TRBJ2-3): KAGVTQTPRYLIKTRGQQVTLSCSPISGHRSVSWYQQTPGQGLQFLFEYFSETQRNKGNFPGRFSGRQFSNSRSEMNVSTLELGDSALYLCASRSGFGTDTQYFGPGTRLTVL.

The genes are TRBV7-8 and TRBJ2-7; possibly TRBD1 for D (5 bases). Between the trimmed V and J ends, which lost 3 bases and 0 bases, there was a span of 9 bases. This CDR3 is built from 14 residues. Per the germline V gene, CDR1 is SGHVS and CDR2 is FQNEAQ. The CDR3 nucleotides read TGTGCCAGCAGCTTCGGACATAGCTCCTACGAGCAGTACGTC. It codes for CASSFGHSSYEQYV.

This clone appeared a few times. The chain couples TRBV7-2 to TRBJ2-3; 7 bases line up with TRBD2. Germline lookup yields CDR1 SGHTA and CDR2 FQGNSA. The V gene end was trimmed by 4 bases and the J gene end by 0 bases; junction bases not matched to a gene: 1. CDR3 length: 14 residues. DNA for the CDR3: TGTGCCAGCAGCTCGCGGGGGAGCACAGATACGCAGTATTTT. It translates to CASSSRGSTDTQYF.

This clone was counted a few times. V and J are TRBV9 and TRBJ1-1; D is undetermined. The CDR3 is 17 residues long. Trimming pared 6 bases from V and 0 bases from J, leaving 21 bases between. CDR1 and CDR2 from the germline V gene are SGDLS and YYNGEE. The CDR3 protein is CASTPPDGEILNTEAFF. In nucleotides, the CDR3 is TGTGCCAGCACCCCTCCCGACGGCGAGATCTTGAACACTGAAGCTTTCTTT.

V and J are TRBV30 and TRBJ2-1; D gene uncertain. The CDR3 length is 14 residues. Germline V gives CDR1 GTSNPN, CDR2 SVGIG (reference sequence). Trimming shortened V by 5 bases and J by 3 bases, and 14 bases separated the two germline ends. This CDR3 reads CAWCPPHRYNEQFF. The CDR3 DNA reads TGTGCCTGGTGCCCACCCCACCGCTACAATGAGCAGTTCTTC.

This chain links TRBV27 with TRBJ2-3, with D perhaps TRBD1 or TRBD2 (5 bases each). Germline V gene data show CDR1 as MNHEY and CDR2 as SMNVEV (reference sequence). The CDR3 sequence is 16 residues long. V was cut by 10 bases and J by 0 bases, with 20 bases left in between. CDR3 residues: CATLRQGWESTDTQYF. The CDR3 coding sequence is TGTGCCACCCTAAGGCAGGGTTGGGAGAGCACAGATACGCAGTATTTT.

This clone was counted only a few times. The chain employs TRBV28 and TRBJ2-7, with D perhaps assigned TRBD1 or TRBD2 (5 bases each). The ends were cut back, 3 bases at V and 4 bases at J, with 16 bases in the middle. Germline CDR1 and CDR2: MDHEN and SYDVKM. The CDR3 consists of 15 residues. Written as DNA, the CDR3 is TGTGCCAGCAGTTTTTCCGGGGCAGGCGGTTACGAGCAGTACGTC. As protein: CASSFSGAGGYEQYV.

The chain combines TRBV7-9 with TRBJ1-1; tentative D call: TRBD1 (5 bases). V lost 5 bases to trimming and J lost 5 bases, with 12 bases between them. The CDR3 totals 13 residues. CDR1 and CDR2 from the germline V gene are SEHNR and FQNEAQ (reference sequence). CDR3 protein: CASSPGGETEAFF. In DNA, the CDR3 is TGTGCCAGCAGCCCCGGGGGAGAGACTGAAGCTTTCTTT.

V and J are TRBV5-4 and TRBJ2-3; D might be TRBD1 (6 bases). This CDR3 is built from 15 residues. V lost 2 bases and J lost 5, with 15 bases in between. Germline V gene data show CDR1 as SGHNT and CDR2 as YYREEE (reference sequence). In DNA, the CDR3 is TGTGCCAGCAGCTTAATGAGGGGGTCAGGAGATACGCAGTATTTT. Translating gives CASSLMRGSGDTQYF.

This chain links TRBV2 with TRBJ2-1, with 8 bases lining up with TRBD2. From germline, CDR1 is SNHLY and CDR2 FYNNEI. The trim removed 8 bases at V and 6 bases at J, leaving 9 bases unmatched. This CDR3 region has 14 residues. The CDR3 region has the DNA TGTGCCAGCCATAGCGGGACTTCTTTCAATGAGCAGTTCTTC. Translated: CASHSGTSFNEQFF.

This chain links TRBV7-2 with TRBJ2-3; D call uncertain. V was trimmed by 4 bases and J by 9 bases, leaving 11 bases between them. Germline CDR1 and CDR2: SGHTA and FQGNSA. This CDR3 has 12 amino acids. The CDR3 sequence is CASSSRVSTQYF. CDR3 coding DNA: TGTGCCAGCAGCTCTCGAGTTTCCACGCAGTATTTT.